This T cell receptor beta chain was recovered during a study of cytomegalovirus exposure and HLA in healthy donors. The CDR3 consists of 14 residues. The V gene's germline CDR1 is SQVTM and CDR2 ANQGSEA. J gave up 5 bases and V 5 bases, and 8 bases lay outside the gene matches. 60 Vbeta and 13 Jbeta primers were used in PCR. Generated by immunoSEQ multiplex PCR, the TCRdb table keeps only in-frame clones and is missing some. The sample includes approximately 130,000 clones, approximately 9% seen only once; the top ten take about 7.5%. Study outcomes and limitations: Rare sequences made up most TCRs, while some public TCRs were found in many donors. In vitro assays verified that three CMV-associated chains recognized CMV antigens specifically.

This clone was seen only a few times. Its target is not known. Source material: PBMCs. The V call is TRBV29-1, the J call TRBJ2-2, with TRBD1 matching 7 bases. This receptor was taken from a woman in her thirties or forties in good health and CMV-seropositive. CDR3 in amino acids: CSVMGQSLTGELFF. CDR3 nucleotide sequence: TGCAGCGTTATGGGACAGTCCCTGACCGGGGAGCTGTTTTTT.